The 5 T cell receptor beta chains in this list originate from one sample, sequenced in a study of blood T cell repertoires in COVID-19. Repertoires were generated with immunoSEQ multiplex PCR, while TCRdb's copy carries only in-frame clones and drops some. The data contain about 36,000 clones, about 83% of them singletons. The sample consisted of peripheral blood. Receptors originate from a man aged 60 to 69 with active COVID-19.

This clone was found once. V and J are TRBV5-1 and TRBJ2-2; a weak D match, TRBD2 (6 bases). The CDR3 extends over 17 amino acids. Trimming took off 0 bases at V and 4 bases at J, with 16 bases between the two ends. The V gene's germline CDR1 is SGHRS and CDR2 YFSETQ. The CDR3 spells CASSLVGGWDTTGELFF. In DNA, the CDR3 is TGCGCCAGCAGCTTGGTCGGAGGGTGGGATACCACCGGGGAGCTGTTTTTT.

As to this clone: This sample also contains other DNA sequences that code for the same CDR3. The chain is built from TRBV19 and TRBJ1-4, with 7 bases lining up with TRBD1. J was trimmed by 4 bases and V by 5 bases; bases with no gene match: 7. The germline V gene has CDR1 LNHDA and CDR2 SQIVND (reference sequence). This CDR3 contains 15 residues. For the CDR3, the DNA is TGTGCCAGTAGTCCAAGGGACAGCCGTAATGAAAAACTGTTTTTT. Translated, it gives CASSPRDSRNEKLFF.

This chain links TRBV27 with TRBJ2-2, with D possibly TRBD1 on 6 matching bases. CDR1 and CDR2 from the germline V gene are MNHEY and SMNVEV (reference sequence). V was clipped by 7 bases and J by 3 bases, with 12 bases between them. The length of the CDR3 is 14 residues. The CDR3 loop is CASMAGAHTGELFF. CDR3 DNA: TGTGCCAGCATGGCAGGGGCGCACACCGGGGAGCTGTTTTTT.

Of note for this clone: The junction departs from the called germline gene at one end, perhaps through a read error. The genes are TRBV7-7 and TRBJ2-5; the match to TRBD2 covers 9 bases. The V gene's germline CDR1 is SSHAT and CDR2 FNYEAQ (reference sequence). CDR3 length: 16 residues. CDR3: CASSPEGGGAIKTQYF. The CDR3 bases are TGTGCTAGCAGCCCCGAGGGCGGGGGGGCCATAAAGACCCAGTACTTC.

The V call is TRBV5-1, the J call TRBJ1-6; the D is unclear. Per germline, CDR1 SGHRS and CDR2 YFSETQ. V dropped 0 bases and J dropped 14 bases, with 15 bases sitting between them. The CDR3 is 14 amino acids. The CDR3: CASSLDPGVKTLHF. In DNA, the CDR3 is TGCGCCAGCAGCTTGGACCCAGGCGTGAAAACCCTCCACTTT. The variable domain in full, completed from reference TRBV5-1 and TRBJ1-6, reads KAGVTQTPRYLIKTRGQQVTLSCSPISGHRSVSWYQQTPGQGLQFLFEYFSETQRNKGNFPGRFSGRQFSNSRSEMNVSTLELGDSALYLCASSLDPGVKTLHFGNGTRLTVT.